Reported below is one TCR beta chain. Its antigen remains unidentified. The sample originates from a study of chemoradiotherapy in HPV16-positive cancers. Method: immunoSEQ multiplex PCR; TCRdb's copy keeps in-frame clones and lacks some. The table has around 12,000 clones, roughly 86% seen once. Findings of the study overall: Non-HPV-specific T cells did not expand in tumors during treatment, whereas candidate HPV-specific clones and E7-related motifs did.

The germline V gene encodes CDR1 MNHEY and CDR2 SVGAGI. Trimming removed 6 bases from V and 4 bases from J; junction bases left unmatched: 7. This CDR3 is built from 14 residues. The TCR originated in a human donor with HPV-associated anogenital cancer. This specimen was blood, taken from a patient who underwent chemoradiotherapy. The rearrangement uses TRBV6-5 and TRBJ2-3, with 7 bases matching TRBD1. Here the CDR3 DNA reads TGTGCCAGCAGACGGACAGGTGTATCAGATACGCAGTATTTT. Its translation is CASRRTGVSDTQYF.